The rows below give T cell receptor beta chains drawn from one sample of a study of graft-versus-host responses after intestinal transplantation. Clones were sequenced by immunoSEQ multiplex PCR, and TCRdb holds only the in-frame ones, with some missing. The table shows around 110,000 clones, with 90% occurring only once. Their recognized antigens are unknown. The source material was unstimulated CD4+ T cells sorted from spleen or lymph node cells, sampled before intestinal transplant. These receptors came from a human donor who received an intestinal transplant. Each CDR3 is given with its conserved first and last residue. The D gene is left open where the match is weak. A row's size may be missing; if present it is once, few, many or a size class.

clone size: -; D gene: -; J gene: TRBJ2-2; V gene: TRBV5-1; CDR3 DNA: TGCGCCAGCAGGGAAGTGGTTAGCGAGACCACCGGGGAGCTGTTTTTT; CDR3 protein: CASREVVSETTGELFF
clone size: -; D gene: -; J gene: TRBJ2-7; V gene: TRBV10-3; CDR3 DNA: TGTGCCATCAGTGAGTCTACGGGGGGCCCTCCAACCTACGAGCAGTACTTC; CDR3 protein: CAISESTGGPPTYEQYF
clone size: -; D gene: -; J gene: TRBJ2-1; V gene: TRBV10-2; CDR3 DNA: TGCGCCAGCAGTGGAACTTCGGGCAATGAGCAGTTCTTC; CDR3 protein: CASSGTSGNEQFF
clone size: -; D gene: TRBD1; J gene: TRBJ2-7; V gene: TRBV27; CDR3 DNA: TGTGCCAGCAGTCCAGGACAGGGTAGGCCTCCACATTCCTACGAGCAGTACTTC; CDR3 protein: CASSPGQGRPPHSYEQYF
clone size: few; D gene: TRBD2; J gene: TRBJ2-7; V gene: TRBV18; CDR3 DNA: TGTGCCAGCTCACCCAGCGGGGTGCGGGGGGCCTACGAGCAGTACTTC; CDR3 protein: CASSPSGVRGAYEQYF
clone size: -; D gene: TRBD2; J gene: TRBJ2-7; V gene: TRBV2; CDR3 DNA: TGTGCCAGCGGGGACGGGGGGTTTTCCTACGAGCAGTACTTC; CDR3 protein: CASGDGGFSYEQYF
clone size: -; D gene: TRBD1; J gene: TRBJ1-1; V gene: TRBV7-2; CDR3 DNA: TGTGCCAGCAGCGGACAGGGTCACTGGGGTGAAGCTTTCTTT; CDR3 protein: CASSGQGHWGEAFF
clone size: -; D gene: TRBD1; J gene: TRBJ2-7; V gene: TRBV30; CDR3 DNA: TGTGCCTGGAAAGGAGTGAAGGGACAGCGATCCTACGAGCAGTACTTC; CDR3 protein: CAWKGVKGQRSYEQYF
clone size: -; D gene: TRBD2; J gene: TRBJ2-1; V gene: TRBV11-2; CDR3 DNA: TGTGCCAGCAGCTTAAGGAAGACTAGCGGATCCTACAATGAGCAGTTCTTC; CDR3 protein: CASSLRKTSGSYNEQFF
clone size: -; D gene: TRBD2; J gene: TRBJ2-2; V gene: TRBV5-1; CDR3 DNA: TGCGCCAGCAGCCCTAGACTAGCGGGGGCCGCGAACACCGGGGAGCTGTTTTTT; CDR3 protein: CASSPRLAGAANTGELFF
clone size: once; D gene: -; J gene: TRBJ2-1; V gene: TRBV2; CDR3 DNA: TGTGCCAGCAATTATATTCTCTCCTACAATGAGCAGTTCTTC; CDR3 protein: CASNYILSYNEQFF
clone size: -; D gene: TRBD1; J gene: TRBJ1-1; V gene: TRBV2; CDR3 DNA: TGTGCCAGCAGTATACTATATCGGACAGGGCTGAACACTGAAGCTTTCTTT; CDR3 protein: CASSILYRTGLNTEAFF
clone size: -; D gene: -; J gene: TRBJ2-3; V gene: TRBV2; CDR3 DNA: TGTGCCAGCAGTCCCAAAGATACGCAGTATTTT; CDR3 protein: CASSPKDTQYF
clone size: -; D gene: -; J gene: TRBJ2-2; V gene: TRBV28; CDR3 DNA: TGTGCCAGCAGTTTATTGAGCGGGGAGCTGTTTTTT; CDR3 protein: CASSLLSGELFF
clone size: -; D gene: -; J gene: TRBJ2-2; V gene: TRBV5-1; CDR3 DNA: TGCGCCAGCAGCTTCGGCAGGTCGAACACCGGGGAGCTGTTTTTT; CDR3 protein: CASSFGRSNTGELFF
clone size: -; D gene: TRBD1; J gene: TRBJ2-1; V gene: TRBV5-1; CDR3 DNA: TGCGCCAGCAGCCCCGGGGACAGCTCCTACAATGAGCAGTTCTTC; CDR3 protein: CASSPGDSSYNEQFF
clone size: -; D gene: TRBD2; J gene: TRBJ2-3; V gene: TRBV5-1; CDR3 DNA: TGCGCCAGCAGCTGGAGCGGGGGGGGGACAGATACGCAGTATTTT; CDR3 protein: CASSWSGGGTDTQYF
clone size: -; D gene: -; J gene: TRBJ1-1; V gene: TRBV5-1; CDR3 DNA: TGCGCCAGCAGCTTGAGTCCAGTGGACACTGAAGCTTTCTTT; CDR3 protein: CASSLSPVDTEAFF
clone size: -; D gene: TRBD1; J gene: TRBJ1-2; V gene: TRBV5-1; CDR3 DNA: TGCGCCAGCAGCGACAGGGATTATGGCTACACCTTC; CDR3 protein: CASSDRDYGYTF
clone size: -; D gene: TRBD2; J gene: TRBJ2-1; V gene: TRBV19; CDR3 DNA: TGTGCCAGTAGTATAACTAGCGCGAGCTCCTACAATGAGCAGTTCTTC; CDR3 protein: CASSITSASSYNEQFF
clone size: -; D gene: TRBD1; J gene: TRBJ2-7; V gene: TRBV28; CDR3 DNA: TGTGCCAGCAGCCGGACAGGGGTCTACGAGCAGTACTTC; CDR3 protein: CASSRTGVYEQYF
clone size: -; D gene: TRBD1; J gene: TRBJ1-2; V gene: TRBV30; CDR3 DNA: TGTGCCTGGAGTCCTGGACAGGGCTTCAACTATGGCTACACCTTC; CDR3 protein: CAWSPGQGFNYGYTF
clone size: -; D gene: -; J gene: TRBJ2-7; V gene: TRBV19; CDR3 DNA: TGTGCCAGTAGTACTCCGGGATCATCCTACGAGCAGTACTTC; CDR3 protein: CASSTPGSSYEQYF
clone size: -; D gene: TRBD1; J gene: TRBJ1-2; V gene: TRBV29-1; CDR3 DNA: TGCAGCGTCGCGGGGACAGCTTATGGCTACACCTTC; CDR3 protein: CSVAGTAYGYTF
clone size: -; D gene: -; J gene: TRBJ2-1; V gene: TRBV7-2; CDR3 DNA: TGTGCCAGCAGTCGAGCGGGCGGTTATTGGGAGCAGTTCTTC; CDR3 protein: CASSRAGGYWEQFF
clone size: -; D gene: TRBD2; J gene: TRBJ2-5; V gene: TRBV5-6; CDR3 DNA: TGTGCCAGCAGCTTGGGACTAGCGGGGGTAGAGACCCAGTACTTC; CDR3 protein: CASSLGLAGVETQYF
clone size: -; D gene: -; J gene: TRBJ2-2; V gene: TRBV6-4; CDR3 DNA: TGTGCCAGCAGTGACCAGGGGGGCACCGGGGAGCTGTTTTTT; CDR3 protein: CASSDQGGTGELFF
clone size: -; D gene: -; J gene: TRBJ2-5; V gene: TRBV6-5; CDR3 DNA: TGTGCCAGCAGTGAAACTCATCAAGAGACCCAGTACTTC; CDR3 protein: CASSETHQETQYF
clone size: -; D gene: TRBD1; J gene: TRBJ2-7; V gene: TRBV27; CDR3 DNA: TGTGCCAGCAGAGCCCGGGACAGCTCCTACGAGCAGTACTTC; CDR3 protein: CASRARDSSYEQYF
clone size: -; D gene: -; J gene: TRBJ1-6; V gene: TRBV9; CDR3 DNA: TGTGCCAGCAGCGTAGCTACAGGTTCCAATTCACCCCTCCACTTT; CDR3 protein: CASSVATGSNSPLHF
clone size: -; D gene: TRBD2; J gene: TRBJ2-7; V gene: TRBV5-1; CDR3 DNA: TGCGCCAGCAGCTTTAGCGGGAGAGGGCAGTACTTC; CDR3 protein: CASSFSGRGQYF
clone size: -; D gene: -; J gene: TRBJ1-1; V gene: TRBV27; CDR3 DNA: TGTGCCAGCAGTTTGGGGGGGGCCCTCGGCACTGAAGCTTTCTTT; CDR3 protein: CASSLGGALGTEAFF
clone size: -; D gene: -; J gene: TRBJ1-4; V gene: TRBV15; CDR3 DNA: TGTGCCACCAGCAGAGTGGGACTCTTCGGGGAAAAACTGTTTTTT; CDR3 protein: CATSRVGLFGEKLFF
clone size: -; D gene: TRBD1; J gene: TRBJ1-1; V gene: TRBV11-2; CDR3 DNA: TGTGCCAGCAGCTTAGTATTCGGACAGGGGGGTTCTGAAGCTTTCTTT; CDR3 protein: CASSLVFGQGGSEAFF
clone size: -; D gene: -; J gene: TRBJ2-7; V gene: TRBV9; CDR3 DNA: TGTGCCAGCAGCGTCAGGGTCGGGGGCTCCTACGAGCAGTACTTC; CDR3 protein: CASSVRVGGSYEQYF
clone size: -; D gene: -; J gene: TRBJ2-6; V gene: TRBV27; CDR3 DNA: TGTGCCAGCAGTTTAGGTTGGGGGAGGTCGCCTGGGGCCAACGTCCTGACTTTC; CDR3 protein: CASSLGWGRSPGANVLTF
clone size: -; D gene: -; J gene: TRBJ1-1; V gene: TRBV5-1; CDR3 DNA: TGCGCCAGCAGCTTGGGAGGCAACACTGAAGCTTTCTTT; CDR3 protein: CASSLGGNTEAFF
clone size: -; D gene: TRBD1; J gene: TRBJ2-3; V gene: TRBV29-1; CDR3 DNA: TGCAGCGTTGGTGGGGACAGGGGACCCACAGATACGCAGTATTTT; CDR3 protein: CSVGGDRGPTDTQYF
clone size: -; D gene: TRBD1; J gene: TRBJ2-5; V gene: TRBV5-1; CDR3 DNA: TGCGCCAGCAGAACTGGACAGGGGGCGTCTAGAGCCCAGTACTTC; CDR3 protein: CASRTGQGASRAQYF
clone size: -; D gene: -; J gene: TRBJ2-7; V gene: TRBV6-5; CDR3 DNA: TGTGCCAGCACCGCAACGGCGGGACCCTACTACGAGCAGTACTTC; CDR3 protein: CASTATAGPYYEQYF
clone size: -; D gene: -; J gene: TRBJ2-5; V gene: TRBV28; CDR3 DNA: TGTGCCAGCAGTCCCGGCGGAGAGACCCAGTACTTC; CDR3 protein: CASSPGGETQYF
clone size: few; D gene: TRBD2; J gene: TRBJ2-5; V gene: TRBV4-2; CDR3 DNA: TGTGCCAGCAGCCCTGCGGGGAGCGGGAAAGAGACCCAGTACTTC; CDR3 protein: CASSPAGSGKETQYF
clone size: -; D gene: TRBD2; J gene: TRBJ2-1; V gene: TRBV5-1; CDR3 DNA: TGCGCCAGCAGCTCGCAACCGGGACTACAAAACAATGAGCAGTTCTTC; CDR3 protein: CASSSQPGLQNNEQFF
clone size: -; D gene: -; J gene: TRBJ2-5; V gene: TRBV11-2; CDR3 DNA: TGTGCCAGCAGCTTACAGAGCGTGGCGGCGTGGGAGACCCAGTACTTC; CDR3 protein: CASSLQSVAAWETQYF
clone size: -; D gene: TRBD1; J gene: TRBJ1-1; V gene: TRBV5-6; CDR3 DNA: TGTGCCAGCAGCTTGTTTAAAGGAACAGGGGCCCCACGCCTCACTGAAGCTTTCTTT; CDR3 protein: CASSLFKGTGAPRLTEAFF
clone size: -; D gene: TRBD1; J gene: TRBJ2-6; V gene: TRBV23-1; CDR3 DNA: TGCGCCAGCAGTCAATCGACAGGGGGCATATCTGGGGCCAACGTCCTGACTTTC; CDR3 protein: CASSQSTGGISGANVLTF
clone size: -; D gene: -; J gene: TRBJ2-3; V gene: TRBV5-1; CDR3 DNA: TGCGCCAGCACCGATCCTAGCGAAGGAGATACGCAGTATTTT; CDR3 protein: CASTDPSEGDTQYF
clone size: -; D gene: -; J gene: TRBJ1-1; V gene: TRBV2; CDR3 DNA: TGTGCCAGCAGTGACGCTACGGCGGGTACTGAAGCTTTCTTT; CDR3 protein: CASSDATAGTEAFF
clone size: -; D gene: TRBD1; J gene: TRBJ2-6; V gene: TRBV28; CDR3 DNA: TGTGCCAGCAGGGGACAGGTCGCTGGGGCCAACGTCCTGACTTTC; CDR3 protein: CASRGQVAGANVLTF
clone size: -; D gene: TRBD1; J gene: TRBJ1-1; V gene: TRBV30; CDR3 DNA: TGTGCCTGGATGACAGGGGGCACTGAAGCTTTCTTT; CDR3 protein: CAWMTGGTEAFF
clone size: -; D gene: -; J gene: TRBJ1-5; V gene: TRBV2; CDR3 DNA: TGTGCCAGCAGTGCATCCAGGCTATATTATAGCAATCAGCCCCAGCATTTT; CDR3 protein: CASSASRLYYSNQPQHF
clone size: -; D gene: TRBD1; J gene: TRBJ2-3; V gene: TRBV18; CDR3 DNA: TGTGCCAGCTCACCAGGGACAGTAAAAGATACGCAGTATTTT; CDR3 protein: CASSPGTVKDTQYF
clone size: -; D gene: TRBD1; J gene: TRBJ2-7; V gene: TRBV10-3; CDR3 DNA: TGTGCCATCAGTGATACAGGGGGGCACTCCTACGAGCAGTACTTC; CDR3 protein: CAISDTGGHSYEQYF
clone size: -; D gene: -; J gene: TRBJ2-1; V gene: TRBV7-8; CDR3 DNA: TGTGCCAGCAGCTTACGACTAGACTCCTACAATGAGCAGTTCTTC; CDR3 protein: CASSLRLDSYNEQFF
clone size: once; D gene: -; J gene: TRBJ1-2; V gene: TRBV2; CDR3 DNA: TGTGCCAGCAGTGAACAATCCTATGGCTACACCTTC; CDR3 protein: CASSEQSYGYTF